One sample yielded the 13 T cell receptor beta chains listed below, sequenced in a study of cytomegalovirus exposure and HLA in healthy donors. PCR primers comprised 60 Vbeta and 13 Jbeta primers. Using immunoSEQ multiplex PCR, the repertoire was profiled, and TCRdb retains in-frame clones only, with some absent. The data contain 150,000 to 200,000 clones, about four fifths of them singletons. The sample consisted of PBMCs. The source is a woman in her late teens or twenties in good health and CMV-seropositive.

The rearrangement uses TRBV7-2 and TRBJ2-1, with 8 bases identical to TRBD1. The trim removed 3 bases at V and 10 bases at J, leaving 8 bases unmatched. Germline V gene sequence: CDR1 SGHTA, CDR2 FQGNSA. The CDR3 contains 14 residues. CDR3 amino acids: CASSFDRGGGEQFF. For the CDR3, the DNA is TGTGCCAGCAGCTTCGACAGGGGAGGAGGAGAGCAGTTCTTC.

The chain recombines TRBV28 with TRBJ1-1; D is perhaps TRBD1 (6 bases). The germline V gene encodes CDR1 MDHEN and CDR2 SYDVKM. This CDR3 is 17 amino acids long. Deletions cut 4 bases from V and 1 base from J, with 19 bases between. The CDR3 loop reads CASSSVKLTGSNTEAFF. CDR3 coding DNA: TGTGCCAGCAGTTCGGTAAAGCTTACAGGGTCGAACACTGAAGCTTTCTTT. The whole variable domain, filled in from reference TRBV28 and TRBJ1-1, reads DVKVTQSSRYLVKRTGEKVFLECVQDMDHENMFWYRQDPGLGLRLIYFSYDVKMKEKGDIPEGYSVSREKKERFSLILESASTNQTSMYLCASSSVKLTGSNTEAFFGQGTRLTVV.

The chain uses TRBV7-6 and TRBJ1-2, with D possibly matching TRBD1 (5 bases). V was cut by 2 bases and J by 4 bases, with 14 bases left in between. This CDR3 is 15 amino acids long. Per germline, CDR1 SGHVS and CDR2 FNYEAQ. CDR3 sequence: CASSLRPGQSYGYTF. The CDR3 coding sequence is TGTGCCAGCAGCTTACGCCCAGGGCAGAGCTATGGCTACACCTTC.

This sequence joins TRBV2 and TRBJ2-2; 9 bases agree with TRBD1. CDR1 is SNHLY and CDR2 is FYNNEI in the germline V gene. The CDR3 sequence is 14 residues long. Trimming took 6 bases from V and 5 from J; bases not matched to a gene: 4. The CDR3 protein is CASRGTGRTGELFF. DNA for the CDR3: TGTGCCAGCAGGGGGACAGGGCGAACCGGGGAGCTGTTTTTT.

The V gene is TRBV28, the J gene TRBJ1-5; D may be TRBD1 (6 bases). This CDR3 spans 17 amino acids. V dropped 1 base and J dropped 3 bases, with 16 bases sitting between them. The germline CDR1 and CDR2 sequences are MDHEN and SYDVKM. CDR3 DNA sequence: TGTGCCAGCAGTTTATTACGCCTCCGGGACACCAATCAGCCCCAGCATTTT. It translates to CASSLLRLRDTNQPQHF.

About this clone itself: One junction end does not reproduce the germline sequence, and a read error may be involved. V usage is TRBV7-7 and J usage is TRBJ2-2; no clear D gene. CDR1 SSHAT and CDR2 FNYEAQ come from the germline V gene (reference sequence). The CDR3 is 14 amino acids. The CDR3: CASSFEVNTGELFF. In nucleotides, the CDR3 is TGTGCTAGCAGCTTCGAGGTGAACACCGGGGAGCTGTTTTTT.

This clone was detected only once. The chain employs TRBV7-2 and TRBJ2-3, with 13 bases matching TRBD2. The CDR3 sequence is 16 residues long. The junction had 3 bases not matched to a gene; V was cut back by 2 bases and J by 4 bases. Germline loops: CDR1 SGHTA, CDR2 FQGNSA. This CDR3 is CASSLTSGGASDTQYF. The CDR3 bases are TGTGCCAGCAGCTTAACTAGCGGGGGGGCCTCAGATACGCAGTATTTT.

This clone showed up just once. V usage is TRBV19 and J usage is TRBJ2-5; 9 positions agree with TRBD2. The CDR3 totals 15 residues. CDR1 is LNHDA and CDR2 is SQIVND in the germline V gene (reference sequence). The junction had 5 bases not matched to a gene; V was cut back by 3 bases and J by 3 bases. The CDR3 here is CASSMTVAGEETQYF. CDR3 in DNA: TGTGCCAGTAGTATGACGGTAGCGGGGGAAGAGACCCAGTACTTC.

The V and J genes are TRBV5-1 and TRBJ1-1, with TRBD1 matching over 8 bases. Germline V gives CDR1 SGHRS, CDR2 YFSETQ. The CDR3 is made up of 13 amino acids. The junction had 3 bases not matched to a gene; V was cut back by 1 base and J by 7 bases. CDR3 DNA sequence: TGCGCCAGCAGCTTGTGGGGACAGGTTGAAGCTTTCTTT. Amino acids: CASSLWGQVEAFF.

The genes are TRBV2 and TRBJ2-1; D perhaps matches TRBD1 (5 bases). Trimming pared 0 bases from V and 2 bases from J, leaving 11 bases between. Germline CDR1 SNHLY, CDR2 FYNNEI. The CDR3 is made up of 16 amino acids. CDR3 region: CASSEALQGPYNEQFF. CDR3 nucleotides: TGTGCCAGCAGTGAAGCGCTTCAGGGCCCCTACAATGAGCAGTTCTTC.

V gene TRBV9 combines with J gene TRBJ2-1, with no clear D. The CDR3 extends over 12 amino acids. The V and J ends lost 0 bases and 8 bases respectively, with 6 bases between them. Germline values: CDR1 SGDLS, CDR2 YYNGEE. The CDR3, as DNA: TGTGCCAGCAGCGTAGTTTCAGATGAGCAGTTCTTC. Amino acids: CASSVVSDEQFF.

CDR3 loop: CASSPRGGSNQPQHF. The CDR3 DNA follows: TGTGCCAGCAGCCCACGAGGGGGTAGCAATCAGCCCCAGCATTTT. The chain recombines TRBV7-8 with TRBJ1-5; D might be TRBD1 (6 bases). The germline V gene encodes CDR1 SGHVS and CDR2 FQNEAQ. The CDR3 runs to 15 residues. V was cut by 5 bases and J by 0 bases, with 11 bases left in between.

This clone appeared a single time. J is TRBJ1-2 and V is TRBV7-9; 9 nucleotides agree with TRBD1. Germline-derived CDR1 and CDR2 are SEHNR and FQNEAQ (reference sequence). The ends lost 5 bases at V and 7 bases at J; junction bases unmatched: 11. The CDR3 is made up of 15 amino acids. The CDR3 spells CASSPRDRELAGYTF. CDR3 nucleotides: TGTGCCAGCAGCCCTCGGGACAGGGAGTTGGCTGGCTACACCTTC.